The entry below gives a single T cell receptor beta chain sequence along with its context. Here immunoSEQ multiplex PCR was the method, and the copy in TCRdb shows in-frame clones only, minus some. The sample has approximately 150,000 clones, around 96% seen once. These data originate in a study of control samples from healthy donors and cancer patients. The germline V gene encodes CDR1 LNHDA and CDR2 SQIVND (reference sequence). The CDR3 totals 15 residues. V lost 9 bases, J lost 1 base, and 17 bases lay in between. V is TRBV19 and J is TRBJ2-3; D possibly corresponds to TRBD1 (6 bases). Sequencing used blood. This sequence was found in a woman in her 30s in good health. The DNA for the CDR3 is TGTGCCAGCACGGACAGCGGTATGGGCACAGATACGCAGTATTTT. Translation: CASTDSGMGTDTQYF.